These 26 T cell receptor beta chains share one sample of origin, sequenced in a study of T cells in pancreatic ductal adenocarcinoma. TCRdb's copy holds only in-frame clones and misses some; the assay was immunoSEQ multiplex PCR. The sample lists roughly 16,000 clones, roughly 89% seen once, with 16% in the top ten. Selected pancreatic ductal adenocarcinoma patients had undergone surgery without neoadjuvant therapy. Sequenced: PBMCs. The origin of the receptors is a human donor with pancreatic ductal adenocarcinoma.

In DNA form, the CDR3 reads TGTGCCATCAGTGAGTCGACAGGATGGGACAATGAGCAGTTCTTC. Residues: CAISESTGWDNEQFF. The rearrangement links TRBV10-3 to TRBJ2-1; D is possibly TRBD1 (6 bases). The ends were cut back, 0 bases at V and 5 bases at J, with 11 bases in the middle. The V gene's germline CDR1 is ENHRY and CDR2 SYGVKD. CDR3 length: 15 residues.

The CDR3 DNA is TGTGCCAGTAGTATAGGGGGTGCCCTACCTTTCATGAACACTGAAGCTTTCTTT. Translating gives CASSIGGALPFMNTEAFF. The V call is TRBV19, the J call TRBJ1-1; no clear D gene. Germline CDR1 reads LNHDA; CDR2 reads SQIVND (reference sequence). This CDR3 has 18 residues. The V gene lost 1 base and the J gene lost 0 bases, with 18 bases spanning the gap. Full variable domain (rest looked up from reference TRBV19 and TRBJ1-1): DGGITQSPKYLFRKEGQNVTLSCEQNLNHDAMYWYRQDPGQGLRLIYYSQIVNDFQKGDIAEGYSVSREKKESFPLTVTSAQKNPTAFYLCASSIGGALPFMNTEAFFGQGTRLTVV.

This chain uses TRBV9 with TRBJ2-1, with 13 bases matching TRBD2. Germline V gives CDR1 SGDLS, CDR2 YYNGEE. V dropped 4 bases and J dropped 7; count of bases not matched to a gene: 11. CDR3 length: 17 amino acids. The CDR3 reads CASSSRELAGGPNEQFF. The CDR3 DNA sequence: TGTGCCAGCAGCTCTAGGGAACTAGCGGGAGGGCCGAATGAGCAGTTCTTC.

This rearrangement joins TRBV5-1 to TRBJ2-5; the D gene could be TRBD1 or TRBD2 (7 bases each). This CDR3 has 15 residues. The V end lost 5 bases, the J end lost 4 bases, and 18 bases lay between the germline ends. The germline CDR1 and CDR2 sequences are SGHRS and YFSETQ. DNA for the CDR3: TGCGCCAGCAGTTCACTTCCAGGGGGGGGAGAGACCCAGTACTTC. Its protein product is CASSSLPGGGETQYF.

V gene TRBV9 combines with J gene TRBJ2-7; weak D call: TRBD2 (6 bases). The V gene lost 6 bases and the J gene lost 2 bases, with 21 bases spanning the gap. The CDR3 spans 16 residues. CDR1 SGDLS and CDR2 YYNGEE come from the germline V gene. The CDR3 DNA sequence: TGTGCCAGCAACGGAACTGGAGGGGCCGGCCCCTACGAGCAGTACTTC. Translating it yields CASNGTGGAGPYEQYF. The variable domain in full, completed from reference TRBV9 and TRBJ2-7, reads DSGVTQTPKHLITATGQRVTLRCSPRSGDLSVYWYQQSLDQGLQFLIQYYNGEERAKGNILERFSAQQFPDLHSELNLSSLELGDSALYFCASNGTGGAGPYEQYFGPGTRLTVT.

The V and J genes are TRBV10-3 and TRBJ2-1, with TRBD2 identical over 16 bases. This CDR3 has 19 residues. Germline-derived CDR1 and CDR2 are ENHRY and SYGVKD. The V and J ends lost 5 bases and 0 bases, in that order; junction bases with no gene match: 7. The DNA of the CDR3 is TGTGCCATCAGTCCGGGACTAGCGGGGGGGCCGAGCTCCTACAATGAGCAGTTCTTC. The encoded protein is CAISPGLAGGPSSYNEQFF.

The J gene is TRBJ2-7, the V gene TRBV28; possible D gene TRBD2, 7 bases. Germline loops: CDR1 MDHEN, CDR2 SYDVKM. The V gene lost 7 bases and the J gene lost 0 bases, with 22 bases spanning the gap. The CDR3 is made up of 17 amino acids. The DNA for the CDR3 is TGTGCCAGCATTGGGGCGGGGGCGCAATCGGGCTCCTACGAGCAGTACTTC. This sequence encodes CASIGAGAQSGSYEQYF. Using reference TRBV28 and TRBJ2-7 for the parts outside the CDR3, the full variable domain is DVKVTQSSRYLVKRTGEKVFLECVQDMDHENMFWYRQDPGLGLRLIYFSYDVKMKEKGDIPEGYSVSREKKERFSLILESASTNQTSMYLCASIGAGAQSGSYEQYFGPGTRLTVT.

The chain links TRBV28 to TRBJ1-2; weak D call: TRBD1 (6 bases). The CDR3 spans 12 residues. Germline CDR1 reads MDHEN; CDR2 reads SYDVKM. Trimming stripped 6 bases from V and 7 bases from J, with 12 bases between. CDR3 residues: CASSGQGIGYTF. The CDR3 DNA is TGTGCCAGCAGCGGCCAGGGGATTGGCTACACCTTC.

The V and J genes are TRBV30 and TRBJ2-5; D is unclear. The CDR3 extends over 10 amino acids. Trimming pared 1 base from V and 4 bases from J, leaving 1 base between. CDR1 GTSNPN and CDR2 SVGIG come from the germline V gene (reference sequence). CDR3 nucleotides: TGTGCCTGGAGTGGAGAGACCCAGTACTTC. The encoded protein is CAWSGETQYF.

V usage is TRBV9 and J usage is TRBJ2-3, with no clear D. V was clipped by 6 bases and J by 0 bases, with 14 bases between them. This CDR3 is built from 15 residues. CDR1 SGDLS and CDR2 YYNGEE come from the germline V gene. The CDR3 sequence is CASTPIVSSTDTQYF. In DNA form, the CDR3 reads TGTGCCAGCACCCCCATAGTCAGTAGCACAGATACGCAGTATTTT.

This clone was seen just once. CDR3 residues: CASSLGGGMNTEAFF. The CDR3 coding sequence is TGTGCCAGCAGCTTAGGGGGGGGCATGAACACTGAAGCTTTCTTT. The V call is TRBV13, the J call TRBJ1-1; D might be TRBD1 (6 bases). Deletions cut 0 bases from V and 0 bases from J, with 8 bases between. CDR1 is PRHDT, CDR2 FYEKMQ, per germline (reference sequence). This CDR3 region has 15 residues.

This sequence joins TRBV7-9 and TRBJ2-1; 8 bases match TRBD1. With V trimmed by 3 bases and J by 3 bases, 13 bases remained unmatched. The germline gives CDR1 SEHNR, CDR2 FQNEAQ (reference sequence). This CDR3 contains 18 residues. The DNA for the CDR3 is TGTGCCAGCAGCTTCACGGCCGGGACAGGTCATCGCTACAATGAGCAGTTCTTC. As protein: CASSFTAGTGHRYNEQFF.

On this clone: Compared with germline, one end of the junction differs, possibly owing to a read error. The chain recombines TRBV15 with TRBJ1-1; TRBD1 matches at 11 bases. CDR3 length: 15 amino acids. From germline, CDR1 is LNHNV and CDR2 YYDKDF (reference sequence). CDR3 nucleotides: TGTGCCACCAGCAGAGAGCTAACCGGGACAGGGGGTCCGACTTTT. Its protein is CATSRELTGTGGPTF. Variable domain in full (rest from reference TRBV15 and TRBJ1-1): DAMVIQNPRYQVTQFGKPVTLSCSQTLNHNVMYWYQQKSSQAPKLLFHYYDKDFNNEADTPDNFQSRRPNTSFCFLDIRSPGLGDTAMYLCATSRELTGTGGPTFGQGTRLTVV.

This chain connects TRBV6-4 to TRBJ1-2; D gene uncertain. The ends were cut back, 1 base at V and 0 bases at J, with 21 bases in the middle. CDR1 and CDR2 from the germline V gene are MRHNA and SNTAGT. The CDR3 is 19 amino acids. CDR3 protein: CASSDFLRTAGPTNYGYTF. DNA for the CDR3: TGTGCCAGCAGTGACTTCCTCAGGACCGCTGGCCCCACTAACTATGGCTACACCTTC.

The chain recombines TRBV19 with TRBJ2-7; 8 nucleotides match TRBD2. The V gene's germline CDR1 is LNHDA and CDR2 SQIVND (reference sequence). The J segment lost 0 bases and the V segment lost 6 bases, leaving 10 bases of the junction unmatched. The CDR3 spans 16 residues. DNA for the CDR3: TGTGCCAGTAGCCGGGAAACGACTAGCGTCTCCTACGAGCAGTACTTC. This translates into CASSRETTSVSYEQYF.

This sequence joins TRBV7-2 and TRBJ2-3; maybe TRBD2 (5 bases). The CDR3 extends over 17 amino acids. Trimming took off 0 bases at V and 0 bases at J, with 13 bases between the two ends. Germline values: CDR1 SGHTA, CDR2 FQGNSA. The CDR3: CASSLAFHRGSTDTQYF. CDR3 coding DNA: TGTGCCAGCAGCTTAGCATTCCACAGAGGGAGCACAGATACGCAGTATTTT.

The chain links TRBV25-1 to TRBJ2-3, with D unclear. CDR1 is MGHDK, CDR2 SYGVNS, per germline. Deletions cut 0 bases from V and 1 base from J, with 14 bases between. CDR3 length equals 17 residues. The CDR3 loop reads CASSEYKSGQGTDTQYF. DNA of the CDR3: TGTGCCAGCAGTGAATATAAATCCGGTCAAGGCACAGATACGCAGTATTTT.

V usage is TRBV5-6 and J usage is TRBJ1-1, with 10 positions matching TRBD1. J was trimmed by 1 base and V by 4 bases; bases with no gene match: 7. Per germline, CDR1 SGHDT and CDR2 YYEEEE. The CDR3 spans 16 residues. The DNA of the CDR3 is TGTGCCAGCAGCGAGACAGGGGGCGCGGAGAACACTGAAGCTTTCTTT. This encodes CASSETGGAENTEAFF.

This chain connects TRBV10-3 to TRBJ2-1; 10 bases match TRBD2. There are 14 residues in the CDR3. Unmatched junction bases numbered 6, after V lost 5 bases and J lost 8 bases. In germline, CDR1 is ENHRY, CDR2 SYGVKD. The CDR3 DNA reads as TGTGCCATCAGTAGCGGGGGGGCTCGGGATGAGCAGTTCTTC. It is translated as CAISSGGARDEQFF.

The chain combines TRBV10-3 with TRBJ2-1; possibly TRBD1 for D (5 bases). CDR3 size: 14 residues. Looked up from germline, CDR1 is ENHRY and CDR2 is SYGVKD. Trimming took off 0 bases at V and 10 bases at J, with 13 bases between the two ends. CDR3 bases: TGTGCCATCAGTGAGTCTGGAGACAGTTCCGAGCAGTTCTTC. It is translated as CAISESGDSSEQFF.

The chain has TRBV29-1 and TRBJ1-2; D is uncertain. Germline V gives CDR1 SQVTM, CDR2 ANQGSEA. Trimming pared 2 bases from V and 4 bases from J, leaving 11 bases between. The CDR3 extends over 13 amino acids. CDR3 amino acids: CSVESTSLYGYTF. The CDR3 region has the DNA TGCAGCGTTGAATCTACCAGCCTCTATGGCTACACCTTC.

The V and J genes are TRBV27 and TRBJ2-5; D gene unclear. The germline V and J ends were trimmed by 5 bases and 4 bases, with 11 bases remaining between them. Germline loops: CDR1 MNHEY, CDR2 SMNVEV (reference sequence). The CDR3 runs to 13 residues. CDR3 protein: CASSPNPLETQYF. The CDR3 DNA sequence: TGTGCCAGCAGTCCAAATCCACTAGAGACCCAGTACTTC.

This clone was observed once. The rearrangement links TRBV5-1 to TRBJ2-7; the match to TRBD1 covers 10 bases. Germline V gene sequence: CDR1 SGHRS, CDR2 YFSETQ. The CDR3 runs 20 residues. With 1 base clipped from V and 0 bases from J, the junction kept 16 bases outside the gene matches. The CDR3 coding sequence is TGCGCCAGCAGCTTGCCCCAAGGACAGGGGGAACTACTCAGCTCCTACGAGCAGTACTTC. As protein: CASSLPQGQGELLSSYEQYF.

The chain carries TRBV7-7 and TRBJ1-3; TRBD1 is a possible D gene (6 bases). Deletions cut 5 bases from V and 0 bases from J, with 20 bases between. The CDR3 runs to 18 residues. Germline values: CDR1 SSHAT, CDR2 FNYEAQ (reference sequence). CDR3 DNA sequence: TGTGCCAGCAGCCCTCTAGGGGGGACGGCGAGCTCTGGAAACACCATATATTTT. It codes for CASSPLGGTASSGNTIYF.

This rearrangement joins TRBV6-5 to TRBJ2-5; no clear D gene. Germline CDR1 reads MNHEY; CDR2 reads SVGAGI. The CDR3 covers 15 residues. The V end lost 0 bases, the J end lost 2 bases, and 10 bases lay between the germline ends. In DNA form, the CDR3 reads TGTGCCAGCAGTTACTCGAGCGCAGGACAAGAGACCCAGTACTTC. It yields the protein CASSYSSAGQETQYF.

V usage is TRBV5-5 and J usage is TRBJ1-1; unclear D gene. CDR1 is SGHKS and CDR2 is YYEKEE in the germline V gene (reference sequence). V lost 3 bases and J lost 1, with 13 bases in between. This CDR3 region has 15 residues. CDR3 amino acids: CASSSVWESNTEAFF. CDR3 DNA sequence: TGTGCCAGCAGCTCGGTGTGGGAGTCGAACACTGAAGCTTTCTTT.